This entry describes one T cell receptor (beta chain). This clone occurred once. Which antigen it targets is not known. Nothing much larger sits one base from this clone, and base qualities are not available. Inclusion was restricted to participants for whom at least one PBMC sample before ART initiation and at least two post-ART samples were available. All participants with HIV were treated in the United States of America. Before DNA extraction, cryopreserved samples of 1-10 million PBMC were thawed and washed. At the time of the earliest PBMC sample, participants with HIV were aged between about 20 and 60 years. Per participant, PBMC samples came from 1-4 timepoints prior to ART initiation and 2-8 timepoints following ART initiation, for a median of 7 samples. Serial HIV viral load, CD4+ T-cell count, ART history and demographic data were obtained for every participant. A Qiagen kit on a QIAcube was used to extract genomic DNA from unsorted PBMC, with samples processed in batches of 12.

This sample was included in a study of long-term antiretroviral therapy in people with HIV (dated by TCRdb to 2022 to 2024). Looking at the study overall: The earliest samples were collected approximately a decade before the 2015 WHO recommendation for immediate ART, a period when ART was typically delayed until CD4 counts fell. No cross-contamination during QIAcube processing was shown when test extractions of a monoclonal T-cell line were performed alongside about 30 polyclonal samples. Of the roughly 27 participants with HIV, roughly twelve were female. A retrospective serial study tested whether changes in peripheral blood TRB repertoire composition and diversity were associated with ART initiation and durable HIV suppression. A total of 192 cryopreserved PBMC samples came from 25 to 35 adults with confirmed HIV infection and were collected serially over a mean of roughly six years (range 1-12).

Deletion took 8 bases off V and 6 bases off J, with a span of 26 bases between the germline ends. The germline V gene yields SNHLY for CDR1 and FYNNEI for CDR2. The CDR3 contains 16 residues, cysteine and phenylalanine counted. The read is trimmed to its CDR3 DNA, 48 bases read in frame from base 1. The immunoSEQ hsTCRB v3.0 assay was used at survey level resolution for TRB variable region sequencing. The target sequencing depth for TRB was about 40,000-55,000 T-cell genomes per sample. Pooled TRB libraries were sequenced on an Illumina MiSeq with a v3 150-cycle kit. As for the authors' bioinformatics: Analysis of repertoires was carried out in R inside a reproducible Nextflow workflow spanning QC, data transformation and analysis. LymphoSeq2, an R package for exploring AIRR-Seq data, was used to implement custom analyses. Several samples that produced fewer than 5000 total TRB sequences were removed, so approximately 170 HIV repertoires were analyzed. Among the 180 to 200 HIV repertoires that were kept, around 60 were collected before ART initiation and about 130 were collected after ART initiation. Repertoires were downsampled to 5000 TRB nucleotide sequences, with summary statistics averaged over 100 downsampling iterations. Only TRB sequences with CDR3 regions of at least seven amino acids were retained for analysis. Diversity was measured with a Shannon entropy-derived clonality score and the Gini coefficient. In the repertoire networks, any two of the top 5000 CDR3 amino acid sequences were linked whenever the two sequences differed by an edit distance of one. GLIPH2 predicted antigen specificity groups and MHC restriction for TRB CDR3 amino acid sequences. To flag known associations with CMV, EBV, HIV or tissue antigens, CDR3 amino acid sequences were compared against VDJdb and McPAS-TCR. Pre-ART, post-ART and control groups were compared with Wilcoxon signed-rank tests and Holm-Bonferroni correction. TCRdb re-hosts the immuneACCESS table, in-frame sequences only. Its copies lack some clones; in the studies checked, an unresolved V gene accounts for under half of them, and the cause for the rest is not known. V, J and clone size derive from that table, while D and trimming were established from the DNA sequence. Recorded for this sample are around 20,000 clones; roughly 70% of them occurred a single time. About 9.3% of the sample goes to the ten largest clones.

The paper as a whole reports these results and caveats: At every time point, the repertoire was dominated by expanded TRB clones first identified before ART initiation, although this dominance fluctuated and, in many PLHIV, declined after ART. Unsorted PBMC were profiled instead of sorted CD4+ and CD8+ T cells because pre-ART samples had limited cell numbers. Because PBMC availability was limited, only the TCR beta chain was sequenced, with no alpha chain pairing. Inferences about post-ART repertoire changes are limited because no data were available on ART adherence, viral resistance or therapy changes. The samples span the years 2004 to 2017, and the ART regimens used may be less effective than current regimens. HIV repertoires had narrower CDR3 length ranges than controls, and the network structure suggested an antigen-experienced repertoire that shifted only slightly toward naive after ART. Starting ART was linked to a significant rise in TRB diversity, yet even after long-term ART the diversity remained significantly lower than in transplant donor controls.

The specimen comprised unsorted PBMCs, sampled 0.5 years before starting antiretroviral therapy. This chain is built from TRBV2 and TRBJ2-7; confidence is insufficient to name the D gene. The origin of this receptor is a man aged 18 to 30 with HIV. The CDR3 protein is CASAGQGMGFRPEQYF. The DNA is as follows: TGTGCCAGCGCCGGCCAAGGGATGGGTTTTCGACCCGAGCAGTACTTC.